This T cell receptor (beta chain) appears in the sequencing data of a study of PD-1 blockade in classical Hodgkin lymphoma. Using immunoSEQ multiplex PCR, the repertoire was profiled, and TCRdb retains in-frame clones only, with some absent. The data show about 850 clones, with 76% seen just once and approximately 10% held by the top ten. All the patients suffered relapse after autologous stem cell transplantation, and brentuximab vedotin exposure differed. For this clone: What it binds is not known.

Overall study findings and caveats: Complete responders' baseline diversity resembled that of newly diagnosed patients.

This specimen consisted of peripheral blood mononuclear cells (PBMCs), obtained at baseline. This receptor was obtained from a human donor with classical Hodgkin lymphoma.

The CDR3: CASSVEDGEGPWETQYF. DNA of the CDR3: TGTGCCAGCAGCGTAGAGGATGGGGAGGGCCCTTGGGAGACCCAGTACTTC. This chain connects TRBV9 to TRBJ2-5; 7 nucleotides align to TRBD2. The CDR3 length is 17 residues. V lost 0 bases, J lost 5 bases, and 13 bases stayed unmatched. Looked up from germline, CDR1 is SGDLS and CDR2 is YYNGEE.